These 22 T cell receptor beta chains came from one sample sequenced in a study of blood T cell repertoires in COVID-19. This table comes from immunoSEQ multiplex PCR, and its TCRdb copy is limited to in-frame clones, with some not included. The sample has fewer than 350,000 clones, roughly 89% seen once. The sample was peripheral blood. The source of these receptors is a woman aged 55-69 years with COVID-19, enrolled during active disease.

CDR3 sequence (DNA): TGTGCCAGCAGCCAAGAGGGCTTACAGCCCCAGCATTTT. This translates into CASSQEGLQPQHF. V gene TRBV3-1 (or the pseudogene TRBV3-2) combines with J gene TRBJ1-5; D remains unclear. The length of the CDR3 is 13 residues. The V gene lost 0 bases and the J gene lost 7 bases, with 7 bases spanning the gap. Germline loops: CDR1 LGHDT, CDR2 YNNKEL (reference sequence).

The chain joins TRBV7-3 to TRBJ2-7, with 9 bases identical to TRBD1. J lost 7 bases, V lost 5 bases, and 9 bases had no gene match. CDR1 and CDR2 (germline): SGHTA, FQGTGA. The CDR3 is made up of 14 amino acids. CDR3 in DNA: TGTGCCAGCAGCGACTCCGGGACAGGGAATGAGCAGTACTTC. Its translation: CASSDSGTGNEQYF.

The chain recombines TRBV12-5 with TRBJ1-2; 7 bases align to TRBD1. V lost 5 bases, J lost 3 bases, and 6 bases stayed unmatched. Germline-derived CDR1 and CDR2 are LGHNT and FRNRAP. CDR3 length: 14 residues. The CDR3 bases are TGTGCTAGTGGTCCGGGACAGTACGACTATGGCTACACCTTC. It translates to CASGPGQYDYGYTF.

This chain uses TRBV5-1 with TRBJ2-7; a weak D match, TRBD2 (5 bases). Germline CDR1 SGHRS, CDR2 YFSETQ. The CDR3 is 18 amino acids. V shed 4 bases and J shed 4 bases, with 27 bases lying between them. This CDR3 is CASSPRGALVPGGYEQYF. As DNA, the CDR3 is TGCGCCAGCAGCCCCCGGGGAGCGTTGGTCCCCGGTGGGTACGAGCAGTACTTC.

The chain recombines TRBV10-3 with TRBJ2-7; TRBD2 is a possible D gene (6 bases). The germline V gene encodes CDR1 ENHRY and CDR2 SYGVKD. Trimming removed 2 bases from V and 1 base from J, with 12 bases in between. The length of the CDR3 is 15 residues. CDR3 sequence reads: CAISEPNGGSYEQYF. CDR3 DNA sequence: TGTGCCATCAGTGAGCCGAACGGGGGATCCTACGAGCAGTACTTC.

The chain has TRBV6-5 and TRBJ1-2; possibly TRBD1 for D (6 bases). Trimming took off 6 bases at V and 7 bases at J, with 12 bases between the two ends. The CDR3 consists of 12 residues. CDR1 is MNHEY and CDR2 is SVGAGI in the germline V gene. CDR3: CASRGGLGGYTF. DNA of the CDR3: TGTGCCAGCAGGGGGGGGCTGGGTGGCTACACCTTC.

Only one count was recorded for this clone. This rearrangement joins TRBV7-6 to TRBJ2-3; D uncertain. Germline V lookup: CDR1 SGHVS, CDR2 FNYEAQ. Trimming shortened V by 6 bases and J by 8 bases, and 12 bases separated the two germline ends. The CDR3 extends over 12 amino acids. The CDR3 protein is CASSSAESTQYF. The CDR3, as DNA: TGTGCCAGCAGTTCCGCTGAGAGTACGCAGTATTTT.

The chain has TRBV6-4 and TRBJ2-2; perhaps TRBD2 as D (5 bases). Trimming took 4 bases from V and 4 from J, leaving 10 bases between them. The CDR3 extends over 14 amino acids. Germline lookup yields CDR1 MRHNA and CDR2 SNTAGT. CDR3 amino acids: CASSATRSTGELFF. In DNA form, the CDR3 reads TGTGCCAGCAGTGCTACTAGGAGCACCGGGGAGCTGTTTTTT.

This clone was detected a few times. CDR3 DNA sequence: TGTGCCAGCAGTTTCTCAGGGCATGCCTATGGCTACACCTTC. This sequence encodes CASSFSGHAYGYTF. V and J are TRBV27 and TRBJ1-2; D perhaps matches TRBD1 (5 bases). CDR1 MNHEY and CDR2 SMNVEV come from the germline V gene (reference sequence). CDR3 length: 14 residues. Trimming took 3 bases from V and 4 from J, leaving 12 bases between them.

J is TRBJ1-2 and V is TRBV6-5; weak D call: TRBD1 (6 bases). V lost 10 bases, J lost 4 bases, and 13 bases lay in between. Germline CDR1 reads MNHEY; CDR2 reads SVGAGI. The CDR3 has 12 residues. In nucleotides, the CDR3 is TGTGCCATTCGGACAGCCGTCTATGGCTACACCTTC. As protein: CAIRTAVYGYTF.

The chain links TRBV2 to TRBJ1-5; D remains unclear. The V and J ends lost 5 bases and 2 bases respectively, with 13 bases between them. CDR1 and CDR2 from the germline V gene are SNHLY and FYNNEI. The CDR3 is 15 amino acids. CDR3 in amino acids: CASSRDYVGNQPQHF. CDR3 bases: TGTGCCAGCAGTCGCGATTATGTTGGCAATCAGCCCCAGCATTTT.

This chain connects TRBV24-1 to TRBJ2-1; perhaps TRBD2 as D (7 bases). V was clipped by 1 base and J by 7 bases, with 13 bases between them. Germline-derived CDR1 and CDR2 are KGHDR and SFDVKD. This CDR3 has 15 residues. CDR3 amino acids: CATSDLGGGRNEQFF. For the CDR3, the DNA is TGTGCCACCAGTGATTTAGGGGGGGGGCGGAATGAGCAGTTCTTC.

This chain joins TRBV7-8 and TRBJ1-1; a weak D match, TRBD1 (6 bases). The CDR3 extends over 16 amino acids. Trimming cost V 4 bases and J 0 bases, with 15 bases left between them. CDR1 and CDR2 (germline): SGHVS, FQNEAQ. CDR3: CASSSHATGMNTEAFF. The CDR3 DNA follows: TGTGCCAGCAGCTCACACGCTACAGGGATGAACACTGAAGCTTTCTTT.

The gene calls are TRBV12-5 and TRBJ1-1; D remains unclear. This CDR3 region has 15 residues. The V gene lost 1 base and the J gene lost 4 bases, with 13 bases spanning the gap. In germline, CDR1 is LGHNT, CDR2 FRNRAP. The CDR3 nucleotides read TGTGCTAGTGGTTTGGACCCTGGGTGGGCCACTGAAGCTTTCTTT. It specifies CASGLDPGWATEAFF.

This clone occurred once. This chain links TRBV27 with TRBJ1-5, with D tentatively TRBD1 (5 bases). V lost 7 bases and J lost 2, with 15 bases in between. The CDR3 contains 15 residues. Germline V lookup: CDR1 MNHEY, CDR2 SMNVEV (reference sequence). The CDR3 bases are TGTGCCAGCACCCTCTGGGGGGGTGGCAATCAGCCCCAGCATTTT. Its translation: CASTLWGGGNQPQHF.

The rearrangement joins TRBV28 to TRBJ1-2; D is possibly TRBD1 (6 bases). Trimming took off 10 bases at V and 3 bases at J, with 15 bases between the two ends. Germline-derived CDR1 and CDR2 are MDHEN and SYDVKM. The CDR3 length is 13 residues. CDR3 region: CATTGGRYYGYTF. As DNA, the CDR3 is TGTGCCACCACGGGGGGGCGCTACTATGGCTACACCTTC.

The chain uses TRBV5-1 and TRBJ2-6; D ambiguous. Germline CDR1 and CDR2: SGHRS and YFSETQ. The CDR3 runs to 16 residues. V lost 0 bases to trimming and J lost 0 bases, with 7 bases between them. CDR3 region: CASSLVPNSGANVLTF. The CDR3 nucleotides are TGCGCCAGCAGCTTGGTTCCCAACTCTGGGGCCAACGTCCTGACTTTC.

This clone was seen once. The chain has TRBV6-1 and TRBJ2-2; D unresolved. The V gene lost 2 bases and the J gene lost 3 bases, with 7 bases spanning the gap. Germline V gene sequence: CDR1 MNHNS, CDR2 SASEGT. The CDR3 is made up of 14 amino acids. DNA for the CDR3: TGTGCCAGCAGTGAATTAGTAGACACCGGGGAGCTGTTTTTT. It encodes CASSELVDTGELFF.

The chain recombines TRBV28 with TRBJ1-2; TRBD1 is a possible D gene (6 bases). This CDR3 is built from 15 residues. Trimming shortened V by 6 bases and J by 1 base, and 15 bases separated the two germline ends. The V gene's germline CDR1 is MDHEN and CDR2 SYDVKM. The CDR3 is CASRFSGASNYGYTF. For the CDR3, the DNA is TGTGCCAGCAGATTCTCAGGGGCGAGTAACTATGGCTACACCTTC.

The table lists this clone with a few counts. This chain connects TRBV7-3 to TRBJ2-1; 7 nucleotides line up with TRBD2. The V segment lost 5 bases and the J segment 7 bases; nucleotides outside the gene matches: 11. The CDR3 runs 15 residues. Germline V gene sequence: CDR1 SGHTA, CDR2 FQGTGA. The CDR3 region has the DNA TGTGCCAGCAGCCCCAGATCCGGGGGGTATAATGAGCAGTTCTTC. Encoded protein: CASSPRSGGYNEQFF.

Of note for this clone: This CDR3 is also generated by other DNA sequences in the sample. The chain has TRBV18 and TRBJ2-3; tentatively, D is TRBD2 (7 bases). Trimming pared 3 bases from V and 3 bases from J, leaving 10 bases between. Germline loops: CDR1 KGHSH, CDR2 LQKENI. The CDR3 loop spans 14 amino acids. Here the CDR3 DNA reads TGTGCCAGCTCACCTGAGGGGGGGACAGATACGCAGTATTTT. This encodes CASSPEGGTDTQYF.

Written as DNA, the CDR3 is TGTGCCAGCAGTAACCAGGGGGCGAGTGGCTACACCTTC. Encoded protein: CASSNQGASGYTF. The chain combines TRBV6-5 with TRBJ1-2; 8 positions agree with TRBD1. J lost 7 bases, V lost 5 bases, and 6 bases had no gene match. Germline CDR1 reads MNHEY; CDR2 reads SVGAGI. This CDR3 is built from 13 residues.